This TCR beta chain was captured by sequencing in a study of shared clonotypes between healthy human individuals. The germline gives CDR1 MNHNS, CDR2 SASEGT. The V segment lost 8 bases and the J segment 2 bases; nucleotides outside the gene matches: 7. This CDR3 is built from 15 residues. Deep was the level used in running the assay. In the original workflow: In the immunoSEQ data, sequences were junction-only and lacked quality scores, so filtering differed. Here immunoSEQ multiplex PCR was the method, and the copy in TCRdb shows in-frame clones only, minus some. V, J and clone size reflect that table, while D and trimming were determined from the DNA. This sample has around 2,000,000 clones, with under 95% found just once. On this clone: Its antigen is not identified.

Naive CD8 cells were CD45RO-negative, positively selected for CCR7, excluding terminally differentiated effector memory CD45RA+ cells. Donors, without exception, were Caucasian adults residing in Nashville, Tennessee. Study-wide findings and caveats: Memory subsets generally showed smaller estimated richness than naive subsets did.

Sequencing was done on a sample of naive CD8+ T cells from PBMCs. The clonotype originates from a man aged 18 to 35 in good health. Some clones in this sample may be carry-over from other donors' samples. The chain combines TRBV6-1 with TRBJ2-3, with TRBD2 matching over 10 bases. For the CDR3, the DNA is TGTGCCAGCGGACTTGGGACTAGCGACACAGATACGCAGTATTTT. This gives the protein CASGLGTSDTDTQYF.